This paragraph covers one T cell receptor beta chain sequence. Its antigen is unidentified. The record originates from a study of blood T cells in healthy people across ages. Whole-study findings and limits: Versus aged donors, long-lived donors had higher diversity and more naive CD4+ cells.

Together with a sample-barcoded 5' primer, a J-beta primer mix was included in a second PCR lasting 7 to 11 cycles. Each cDNA molecule carried a tag from a template-switch adaptor that contained 12 random nucleotides. In TCRdb, the 5' RACE reads were re-called with MiXCR into one record per CDR3 protein. The sample includes 550,000 to 650,000 distinct CDR3 sequences, around a quarter of them seen just once. This CDR3 contains 14 residues. V was cut by 2 bases and J by 3 bases, with 10 bases left in between. The germline V gene encodes CDR1 SNHLY and CDR2 FYNNEI. This same sample was also part of a study on T cells of mothers and their children. In that study: Nine systemically healthy Caucasian donors: three mothers, six children.

The genes are TRBV2 and TRBJ1-1; no definite D call. The source material was blood. This receptor was identified in a boy aged 2-9 years in good health. CDR3 bases: TGTGCCAGCAGTGAATCCAGGTACGACACTGAAGCTTTCTTT. It translates to CASSESRYDTEAFF. The whole variable domain, filled in from reference TRBV2 and TRBJ1-1, reads EPEVTQTPSHQVTQMGQEVILRCVPISNHLYFYWYRQILGQKVEFLVSFYNNEISEKSEIFDDQFSVERPDGSNFTLKIRSTKLEDSAMYFCASSESRYDTEAFFGQGTRLTVV.